These 27 T cell receptor beta chains were sequenced from one sample in a study of immune evolution from preneoplasia to lung adenocarcinoma. The method was immunoSEQ multiplex PCR; TCRdb's version includes in-frame clones alone and lacks a portion of them. Among around 41,000 clones, roughly 80% were seen once, and the ten largest hold approximately 4.8%. The sample comprised FFPE invasive lung adenocarcinoma tissue. The origin of the receptors is a person in their sixties or seventies with lung adenocarcinoma.

This clone was seen only a few times. The CDR3 coding sequence is TGTGCCAGCAGCACACAAGAGAACCGGATGGGGACCCAGTACTTC. It encodes CASSTQENRMGTQYF. This chain joins TRBV5-4 and TRBJ2-5, with D hard to call. Germline V CDR1 and CDR2: SGHNT, YYREEE (reference sequence). This CDR3 spans 15 amino acids. The V end was cut by 4 bases, the J end by 7 bases, with 20 bases between.

The rearrangement links TRBV5-1 to TRBJ1-5; no definite D call. V dropped 0 bases and J dropped 0 bases, with 10 bases sitting between them. The germline CDR1 and CDR2 sequences are SGHRS and YFSETQ. This CDR3 contains 16 residues. This CDR3 reads CASSLGGSYSNQPQHF. For the CDR3, the DNA is TGCGCCAGCAGCTTGGGAGGCAGCTATAGCAATCAGCCCCAGCATTTT.

The chain recombines TRBV7-3 with TRBJ2-5, with a weak D call TRBD2 (6 bases). The germline V gene encodes CDR1 SGHTA and CDR2 FQGTGA. This CDR3 region has 15 residues. Trimming stripped 6 bases from V and 0 bases from J, with 14 bases between. In DNA form, the CDR3 reads TGTGCCAGCAGGTGGGGGGTACGGTACCAAGAGACCCAGTACTTC. Translation gives CASRWGVRYQETQYF.

The DNA of the CDR3 is TGCGCCAGCAGCTTAGGCCGGGGAGGAGAGCAGTTCTTC. It encodes CASSLGRGGEQFF. This sequence joins TRBV5-1 and TRBJ2-1; D might be TRBD2 (6 bases). Between the trimmed V and J ends, which lost 2 bases and 10 bases, there was a span of 13 bases. The germline V gene has CDR1 SGHRS and CDR2 YFSETQ. CDR3 size: 13 residues.

The chain employs TRBV19 and TRBJ1-2; D is uncertain. This CDR3 has 14 residues. Between the trimmed V and J ends, which lost 6 bases and 0 bases, there was a span of 11 bases. The germline V gene encodes CDR1 LNHDA and CDR2 SQIVND (reference sequence). The CDR3 DNA is TGTGCCAGTAGAAAAACCGGAGCTAACTATGGCTACACCTTC. Protein sequence: CASRKTGANYGYTF.

The J gene is TRBJ2-1, the V gene TRBV21-1; no check of the table's D call, TRBD1, against the DNA was made. TRBV21-1 is designated a pseudogene. The CDR3 consists of 14 residues. This CDR3 reads CASSRGQGRGEQFF. The CDR3 DNA reads TGTGCCAGCAGCAGGGGACAGGGGAGGGGTGAGCAGTTCTTC.

The rearrangement links TRBV5-4 to TRBJ1-5; unclear D gene. CDR1 and CDR2 from the germline V gene are SGHNT and YYREEE (reference sequence). This CDR3 comprises 14 residues. With 4 bases removed from V and 2 bases from J, the gap between germline ends came to 10 bases. DNA of the CDR3: TGTGCCAGCAGCCCGGAAGAAGGCAATCAGCCCCAGCATTTT. Its translation: CASSPEEGNQPQHF.

The sample holds a few counts of this clone. This chain uses TRBV5-1 with TRBJ1-1, with 7 bases fitting TRBD1. The V segment lost 4 bases and the J segment 0 bases; nucleotides outside the gene matches: 3. From germline, CDR1 is SGHRS and CDR2 YFSETQ. The CDR3 consists of 14 residues. CDR3 amino acids: CASSTTGLNTEAFF. As DNA, the CDR3 is TGCGCCAGCAGCACGACAGGGTTGAACACTGAAGCTTTCTTT.

V usage is TRBV7-9 and J usage is TRBJ2-7, with 8 bases lining up with TRBD2. Looked up from germline, CDR1 is SEHNR and CDR2 is FQNEAQ (reference sequence). The trim removed 9 bases at V and 3 bases at J, leaving 10 bases unmatched. CDR3 length equals 14 residues. The CDR3 DNA is TGTGCCAGTCTCAGCGGGAGTACGGTCTACGAGCAGTACTTC. Encoded protein: CASLSGSTVYEQYF.

V gene TRBV14 combines with J gene TRBJ1-5; D gene unclear. The CDR3 has 12 residues. Trimming left V 4 bases short and J 9 bases short, with 10 bases between. Per the germline V gene, CDR1 is SGHDN and CDR2 is FVKESK. The chain's CDR3 is CASSRVTGPQHF. The CDR3 coding sequence is TGTGCCAGCAGCCGGGTGACGGGGCCCCAGCATTTT.

This clone appeared a few times. The chain links TRBV6-1 to TRBJ2-2; 10 bases line up with TRBD2. The germline V gene encodes CDR1 MNHNS and CDR2 SASEGT. The trim removed 6 bases at V and 6 bases at J, leaving 4 bases unmatched. The length of the CDR3 is 14 residues. This chain's CDR3 is CASRLAGNSGELFF. The CDR3, as DNA: TGTGCCAGCAGACTAGCGGGAAACTCCGGGGAGCTGTTTTTT.

The rearrangement uses TRBV18 and TRBJ1-3; D unresolved. Deletions cut 5 bases from V and 0 bases from J, with 11 bases between. Germline V gene lookup returns CDR1 KGHSH and CDR2 LQKENI. The CDR3 is made up of 15 amino acids. As DNA, the CDR3 is TGTGCCAGCTCAGGAGCAGTGACCTCTGGAAACACCATATATTTT. Its protein product is CASSGAVTSGNTIYF. The full variable domain, completed using reference TRBV18 and TRBJ1-3, is NAGVMQNPRHLVRRRGQEARLRCSPMKGHSHVYWYRQLPEEGLKFMVYLQKENIIDESGMPKERFSAEFPKEGPSILRIQQVVRGDSAAYFCASSGAVTSGNTIYFGEGSWLTVV.

The genes are TRBV5-1 and TRBJ2-2; D is ambiguous. V lost 0 bases and J 1 base, leaving 13 bases between the germline ends. The CDR3 consists of 17 residues. Germline CDR1 SGHRS, CDR2 YFSETQ. The CDR3 region is CASSLAGPTWNTGELFF. CDR3 sequence (DNA): TGCGCCAGCAGCTTGGCAGGCCCAACCTGGAACACCGGGGAGCTGTTTTTT.

This clone was counted a single time. This chain joins TRBV11-3 and TRBJ2-1; weak D call: TRBD2 (6 bases). The CDR3 has 15 amino acids. Trimming shortened V by 5 bases and J by 9 bases, and 20 bases separated the two germline ends. The germline V gene encodes CDR1 SGHNT and CDR2 YENEEA. CDR3 DNA sequence: TGTGCCAGCAGCACCCAAGCTGCGACTAGAGGTGAGCAGTTCTTC. Encoded protein: CASSTQAATRGEQFF.

By frequency in the sample, this clone is medium-sized (0.01 to 0.1%). This rearrangement joins TRBV19 to TRBJ2-7, with 9 bases aligning to TRBD1. V lost 3 bases and J lost 1; bases outside the gene matches: 4. The CDR3 runs 15 residues. Germline CDR1 reads LNHDA; CDR2 reads SQIVND (reference sequence). The CDR3 nucleotides are TGTGCCAGTAGTATCGGACAGGGGACTTCCTACGAGCAGTACTTC. It encodes CASSIGQGTSYEQYF.

This clone was counted a single time. The rearrangement uses TRBV2 and TRBJ2-2; 14 positions agree with TRBD2. The CDR3 runs to 20 residues. The junction had 11 bases not matched to a gene; V was cut back by 4 bases and J by 1 base. CDR1 is SNHLY and CDR2 is FYNNEI in the germline V gene. The CDR3 reads CASSASRLAGGPRNTGELFF. CDR3 DNA: TGTGCCAGCAGTGCCTCACGACTAGCGGGAGGGCCCCGGAACACCGGGGAGCTGTTTTTT. The full variable domain, completed using reference TRBV2 and TRBJ2-2, is EPEVTQTPSHQVTQMGQEVILRCVPISNHLYFYWYRQILGQKVEFLVSFYNNEISEKSEIFDDQFSVERPDGSNFTLKIRSTKLEDSAMYFCASSASRLAGGPRNTGELFFGEGSRLTVL.

The chain carries TRBV7-2 and TRBJ1-2; D gene uncertain. Germline V gene sequence: CDR1 SGHTA, CDR2 FQGNSA. V was trimmed by 1 base and J by 3 bases, leaving 12 bases between them. This CDR3 comprises 15 residues. CDR3 DNA: TGTGCCAGCAGCTTAGAAGGGTCCCCCTACTATGGCTACACCTTC. It encodes CASSLEGSPYYGYTF.

V usage is TRBV19 and J usage is TRBJ1-4; 10 bases map to TRBD1. The CDR3 length is 13 residues. The junction had 5 bases not matched to a gene; V was cut back by 10 bases and J by 6 bases. Per the germline V gene, CDR1 is LNHDA and CDR2 is SQIVND (reference sequence). CDR3 loop: CATTGQGYEKLFF. DNA of the CDR3: TGTGCCACCACGGGACAGGGGTATGAAAAACTGTTTTTT.

The V call is TRBV7-9, the J call TRBJ2-1, with D perhaps TRBD1 (6 bases). CDR3 length: 14 amino acids. The germline gives CDR1 SEHNR, CDR2 FQNEAQ (reference sequence). V gave up 0 bases and J gave up 6 bases, with 9 bases separating them. Here the CDR3 DNA reads TGTGCCAGCAGCTTAGCCCCAGGGGTCAATGAGCAGTTCTTC. Translation gives CASSLAPGVNEQFF.

The chain uses TRBV5-1 and TRBJ1-3; no definite D call. V was trimmed by 5 bases and J by 2 bases, leaving 11 bases between them. Germline-derived CDR1 and CDR2 are SGHRS and YFSETQ. The CDR3 covers 14 residues. The DNA for the CDR3 is TGCGCCAGCAGGGAACAGAGCGCTGGAAACACCATATATTTT. Translation gives CASREQSAGNTIYF.

This rearrangement joins TRBV28 to TRBJ2-1; TRBD2 agrees at 14 bases. V dropped 0 bases and J dropped 8; count of bases not matched to a gene: 3. The germline CDR1 and CDR2 sequences are MDHEN and SYDVKM. The CDR3 runs to 16 residues. CDR3: CASSLWSGLAGDEQFF. DNA for the CDR3: TGTGCCAGCAGTTTATGGTCGGGACTAGCGGGAGATGAGCAGTTCTTC.

V and J are TRBV19 and TRBJ2-1, with TRBD2 identical over 14 bases. CDR1 and CDR2 from the germline V gene are LNHDA and SQIVND (reference sequence). This CDR3 has 17 residues. The trim removed 4 bases at V and 9 bases at J, leaving 11 bases unmatched. In DNA, the CDR3 is TGTGCCAGTAGTAGAACCGGGACTAGCGGGAGAATGAGTGAGCAGTTCTTC. Its translation is CASSRTGTSGRMSEQFF.

A word on this clone: Other DNA sequences within the sample encode an identical CDR3. This chain links TRBV7-9 with TRBJ1-4; D gene ambiguous. Germline V lookup: CDR1 SEHNR, CDR2 FQNEAQ (reference sequence). The CDR3 spans 14 residues. The V and J ends lost 0 bases and 5 bases respectively, with 7 bases between them. For the CDR3, the DNA is TGTGCCAGCAGCTTAGCAGGTCAAAATGAAAAACTGTTTTTT. Residues: CASSLAGQNEKLFF.

The chain links TRBV5-8 to TRBJ2-6; TRBD2 is a possible D gene (6 bases). The CDR3 has 16 residues. CDR1 and CDR2 from the germline V gene are SGHTS and YDEGEE. Trimming left V 4 bases short and J 2 bases short, with 13 bases between. The CDR3 sequence is CASSPGVGTGANVLTF. The CDR3 nucleotides read TGTGCCAGCAGCCCGGGGGTAGGAACTGGGGCCAACGTCCTGACTTTC.

This chain uses TRBV5-1 with TRBJ1-3; D might be TRBD1 (6 bases). V lost 4 bases to trimming and J lost 2 bases, with 10 bases between them. This CDR3 is 14 amino acids long. Germline CDR1 reads SGHRS; CDR2 reads YFSETQ. The CDR3 protein is CASSEGTPGNTIYF. Written as DNA, the CDR3 is TGCGCCAGCAGCGAAGGGACACCTGGAAACACCATATATTTT.

This clone has a handful of counts. The rearrangement uses TRBV7-9 and TRBJ1-2; the D gene is possibly TRBD1 (5 bases). The CDR3 length is 14 residues. Deletions cut 5 bases from V and 4 bases from J, with 14 bases between. The germline gives CDR1 SEHNR, CDR2 FQNEAQ (reference sequence). The CDR3: CASSGPGRFYGYTF. The DNA for the CDR3 is TGTGCCAGCAGCGGCCCAGGGCGGTTCTATGGCTACACCTTC.

The chain employs TRBV29-1 and TRBJ1-1, with 10 bases fitting TRBD1. The V gene's germline CDR1 is SQVTM and CDR2 ANQGSEA. The CDR3 consists of 14 residues. V lost 7 bases and J lost 3; bases outside the gene matches: 8. The CDR3 loop is CSAEGTGADTEAFF. The CDR3 nucleotides are TGCAGCGCCGAGGGGACAGGGGCCGACACTGAAGCTTTCTTT.